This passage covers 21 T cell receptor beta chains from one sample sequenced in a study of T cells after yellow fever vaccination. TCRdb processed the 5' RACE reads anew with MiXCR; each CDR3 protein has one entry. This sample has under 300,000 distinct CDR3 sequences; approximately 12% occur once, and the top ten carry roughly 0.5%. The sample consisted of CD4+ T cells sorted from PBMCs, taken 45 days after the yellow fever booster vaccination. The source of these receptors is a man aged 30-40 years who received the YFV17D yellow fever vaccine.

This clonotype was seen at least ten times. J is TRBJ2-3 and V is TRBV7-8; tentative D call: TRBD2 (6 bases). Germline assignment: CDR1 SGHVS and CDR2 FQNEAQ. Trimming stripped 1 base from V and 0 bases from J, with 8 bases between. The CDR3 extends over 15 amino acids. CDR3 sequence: CASSLGSGSTDTQYF. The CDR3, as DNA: TGTGCCAGCAGCTTAGGGAGCGGGAGCACAGATACGCAGTATTTT.

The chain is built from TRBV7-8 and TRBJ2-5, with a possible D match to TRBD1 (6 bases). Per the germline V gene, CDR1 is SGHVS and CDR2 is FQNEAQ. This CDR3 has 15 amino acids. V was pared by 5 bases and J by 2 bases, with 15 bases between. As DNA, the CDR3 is TGTGCCAGCAGCCCACACGGACAGAGACAAGAGACCCAGTACTTC. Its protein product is CASSPHGQRQETQYF.

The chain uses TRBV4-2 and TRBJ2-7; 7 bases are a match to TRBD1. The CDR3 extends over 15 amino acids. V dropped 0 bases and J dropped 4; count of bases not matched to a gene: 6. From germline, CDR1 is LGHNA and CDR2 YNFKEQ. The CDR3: CASSQDPGQPYEQYF. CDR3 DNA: TGTGCCAGCAGCCAAGACCCGGGACAGCCTTACGAGCAGTACTTC.

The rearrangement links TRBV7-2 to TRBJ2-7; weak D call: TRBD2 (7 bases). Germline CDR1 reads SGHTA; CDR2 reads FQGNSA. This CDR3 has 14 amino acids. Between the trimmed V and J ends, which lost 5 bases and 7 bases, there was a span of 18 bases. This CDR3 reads CASSLLEGGLEQYF. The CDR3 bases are TGTGCCAGCAGCCTTTTAGAGGGGGGGCTGGAGCAGTACTTC.

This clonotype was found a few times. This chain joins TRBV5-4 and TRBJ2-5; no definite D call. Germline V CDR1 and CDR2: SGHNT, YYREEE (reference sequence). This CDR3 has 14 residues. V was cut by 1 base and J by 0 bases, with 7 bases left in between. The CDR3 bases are TGTGCCAGCAGCTTGAACGGGTACCAAGAGACCCAGTACTTC. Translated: CASSLNGYQETQYF.

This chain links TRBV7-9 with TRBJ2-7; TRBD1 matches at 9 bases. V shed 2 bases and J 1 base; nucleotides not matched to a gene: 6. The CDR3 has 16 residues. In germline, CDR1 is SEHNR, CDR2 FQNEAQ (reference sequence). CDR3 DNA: TGTGCCAGCAGCTTAATTTCGGGACAGGGTTCCTACGAGCAGTACTTC. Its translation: CASSLISGQGSYEQYF.

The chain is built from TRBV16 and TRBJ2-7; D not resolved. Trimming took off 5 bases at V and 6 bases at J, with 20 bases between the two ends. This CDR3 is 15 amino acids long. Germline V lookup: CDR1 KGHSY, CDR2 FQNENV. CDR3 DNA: TGTGCCAGCAGCGGAACAGACCGACCGGCCCGCGAGCAGTACTTC. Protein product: CASSGTDRPAREQYF.

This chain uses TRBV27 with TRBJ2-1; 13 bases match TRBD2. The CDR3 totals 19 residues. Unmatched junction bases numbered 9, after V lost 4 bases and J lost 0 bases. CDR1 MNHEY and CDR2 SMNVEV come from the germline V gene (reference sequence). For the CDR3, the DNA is TGTGCCAGCAGTTCAGAGAGACTAGCGGGAGGAAGCTCCTACAATGAGCAGTTCTTC. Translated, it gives CASSSERLAGGSSYNEQFF.

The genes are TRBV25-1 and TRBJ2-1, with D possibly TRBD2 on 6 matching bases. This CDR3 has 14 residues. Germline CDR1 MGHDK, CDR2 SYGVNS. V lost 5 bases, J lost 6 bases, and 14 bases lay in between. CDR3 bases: TGTGCCAGCAGTCGTACCGGGAGCGGCAATGAGCAGTTCTTC. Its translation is CASSRTGSGNEQFF.

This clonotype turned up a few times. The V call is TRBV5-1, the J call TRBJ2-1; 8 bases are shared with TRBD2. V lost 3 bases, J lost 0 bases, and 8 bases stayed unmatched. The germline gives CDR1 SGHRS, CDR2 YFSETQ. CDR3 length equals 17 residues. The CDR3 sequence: CASSSGGGSGSYNEQFF. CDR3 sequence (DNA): TGCGCCAGCAGCTCGGGAGGGGGGAGCGGCTCCTACAATGAGCAGTTCTTC.

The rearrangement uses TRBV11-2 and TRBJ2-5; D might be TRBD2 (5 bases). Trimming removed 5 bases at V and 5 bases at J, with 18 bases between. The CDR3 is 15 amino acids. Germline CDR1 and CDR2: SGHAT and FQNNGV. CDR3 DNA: TGTGCCAGCAGCCCAACTACGAGGGCTCGGGAGACCCAGTACTTC. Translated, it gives CASSPTTRARETQYF.

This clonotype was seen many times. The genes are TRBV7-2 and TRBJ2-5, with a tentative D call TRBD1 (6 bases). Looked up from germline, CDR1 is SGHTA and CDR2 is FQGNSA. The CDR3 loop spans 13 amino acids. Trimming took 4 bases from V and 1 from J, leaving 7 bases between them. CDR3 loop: CASSSQGQETQYF. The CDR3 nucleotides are TGTGCCAGCAGCTCACAGGGCCAAGAGACCCAGTACTTC.

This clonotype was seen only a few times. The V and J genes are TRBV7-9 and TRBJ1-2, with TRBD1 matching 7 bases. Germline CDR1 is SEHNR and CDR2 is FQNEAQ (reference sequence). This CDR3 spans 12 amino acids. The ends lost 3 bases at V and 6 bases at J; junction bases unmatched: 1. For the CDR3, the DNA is TGTGCCAGCAGCTTGACAGGGAATGGCTACACCTTC. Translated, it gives CASSLTGNGYTF.

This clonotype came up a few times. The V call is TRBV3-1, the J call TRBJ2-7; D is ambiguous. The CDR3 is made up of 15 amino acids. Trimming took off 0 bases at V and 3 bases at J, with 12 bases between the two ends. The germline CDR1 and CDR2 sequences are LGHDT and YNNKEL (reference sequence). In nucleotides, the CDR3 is TGTGCCAGCAGCCAAGATTCGCAGAGCTACTACGAGCAGTACTTC. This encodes CASSQDSQSYYEQYF.

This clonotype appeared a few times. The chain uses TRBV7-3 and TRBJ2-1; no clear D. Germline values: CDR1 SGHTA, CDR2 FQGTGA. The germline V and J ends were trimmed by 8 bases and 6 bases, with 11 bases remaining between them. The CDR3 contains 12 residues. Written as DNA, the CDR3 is TGTGCCAGCCCTGCCCTGCTCAATGAGCAGTTCTTC. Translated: CASPALLNEQFF.

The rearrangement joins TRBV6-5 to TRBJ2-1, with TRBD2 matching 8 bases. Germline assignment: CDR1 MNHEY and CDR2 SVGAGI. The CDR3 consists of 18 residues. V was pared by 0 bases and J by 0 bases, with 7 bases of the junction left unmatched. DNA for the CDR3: TGTGCCAGCAGTTACTCGTCTAGCGGGCCAAGCTCCTACAATGAGCAGTTCTTC. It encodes CASSYSSSGPSSYNEQFF.

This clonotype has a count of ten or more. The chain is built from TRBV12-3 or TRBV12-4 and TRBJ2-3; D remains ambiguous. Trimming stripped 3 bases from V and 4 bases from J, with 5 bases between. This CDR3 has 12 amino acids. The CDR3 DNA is TGTGCCAGCAGTTTGACCCCAGATACGCAGTATTTT. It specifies CASSLTPDTQYF.

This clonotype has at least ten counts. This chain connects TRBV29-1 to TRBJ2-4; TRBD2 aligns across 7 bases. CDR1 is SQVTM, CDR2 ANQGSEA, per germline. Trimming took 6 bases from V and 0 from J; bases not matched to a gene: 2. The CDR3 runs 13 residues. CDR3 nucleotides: TGCAGCGTCAGGGAGGGAGCCAAAAACATTCAGTACTTC. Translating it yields CSVREGAKNIQYF.

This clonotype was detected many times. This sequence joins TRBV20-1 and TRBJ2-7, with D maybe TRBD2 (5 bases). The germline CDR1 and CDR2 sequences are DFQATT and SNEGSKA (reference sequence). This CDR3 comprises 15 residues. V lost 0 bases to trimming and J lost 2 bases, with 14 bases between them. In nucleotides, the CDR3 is TGCAGTGCTAGAGACCCAGGAGGCGCTACCTACGAGCAGTACTTC. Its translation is CSARDPGGATYEQYF.

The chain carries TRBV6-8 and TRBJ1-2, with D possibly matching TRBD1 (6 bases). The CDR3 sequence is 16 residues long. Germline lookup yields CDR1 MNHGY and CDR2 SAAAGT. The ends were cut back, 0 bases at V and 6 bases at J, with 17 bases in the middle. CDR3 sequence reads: CASSYSKTGYDHGYTF. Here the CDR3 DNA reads TGTGCCAGCAGTTACTCGAAGACAGGATATGACCATGGCTACACCTTC.

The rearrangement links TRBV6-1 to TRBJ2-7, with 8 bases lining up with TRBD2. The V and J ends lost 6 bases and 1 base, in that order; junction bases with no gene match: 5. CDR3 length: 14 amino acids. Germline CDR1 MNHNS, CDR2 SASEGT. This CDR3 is CASSGRAISYEQYF. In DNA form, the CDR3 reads TGTGCCAGCAGCGGGAGGGCTATATCCTACGAGCAGTACTTC.